Presented here are 3 T cell receptor beta chains from one specimen sequenced in a study of blood T cell repertoires in COVID-19. Clones were read by immunoSEQ multiplex PCR, and TCRdb kept only the in-frame ones, dropping some. The sample includes approximately 24,000 clones, 86% of them seen just once. Sequencing was carried out using peripheral blood. The receptors shown here come from a man in his forties or fifties with active COVID-19.

The chain recombines TRBV15 with TRBJ2-7; 7 bases match TRBD1. Germline CDR1 is LNHNV and CDR2 is YYDKDF (reference sequence). This CDR3 comprises 13 residues. With V trimmed by 3 bases and J by 4 bases, 3 bases remained unmatched. CDR3 in DNA: TGTGCCACCAGCAGGGACAGGATTTACGAGCAGTACTTC. This codes for CATSRDRIYEQYF.

The chain couples TRBV2 to TRBJ1-5; D might be TRBD1 (6 bases). Deletions cut 5 bases from V and 1 base from J, with 12 bases between. This CDR3 contains 15 residues. CDR1 is SNHLY and CDR2 is FYNNEI in the germline V gene. The CDR3 bases are TGTGCCAGCAGTAACTCTGGACAGAGCAATCAGCCCCAGCATTTT. It encodes CASSNSGQSNQPQHF.

This clone was recorded once. The J gene is TRBJ1-1, the V gene TRBV28, with D unclear. Trimming stripped 3 bases from V and 2 bases from J, with 10 bases between. Germline V gene lookup returns CDR1 MDHEN and CDR2 SYDVKM. This CDR3 comprises 14 residues. The CDR3 sequence: CASSLGRLNTEAFF. In DNA, the CDR3 is TGTGCCAGCAGTTTGGGCAGGCTAAACACTGAAGCTTTCTTT.